Shown below are 18 T cell receptor beta chains from a single sample sequenced in a study of shared clonotypes between healthy human individuals. Naive CD8 cells lacked CD45RO and underwent positive selection for CCR7, leaving out terminally differentiated effector memory CD45RA+ cells. Using immunoSEQ multiplex PCR, the repertoire was profiled, and TCRdb retains in-frame clones only, with some absent. The sample lists about 2 million clones; less than 95% were seen once. Sequenced material: naive CD8+ T cells sorted from blood. The receptors here all came from a man younger than 35 in good health.

This rearrangement joins TRBV6-5 to TRBJ2-7, with TRBD2 identical over 7 bases. The CDR3 has 14 amino acids. Unmatched junction bases numbered 7, after V lost 2 bases and J lost 6 bases. Germline V gene lookup returns CDR1 MNHEY and CDR2 SVGAGI. Here the CDR3 DNA reads TGTGCCAGCAGTTACGAGGGGAGGGGAAGCGAGCAGTACTTC. It specifies CASSYEGRGSEQYF.

This clone was picked up one time. Additional DNA sequences in this sample encode the identical CDR3. This chain links TRBV11-2 with TRBJ2-1, with no clear D. Germline V lookup: CDR1 SGHAT, CDR2 FQNNGV. The CDR3 has 15 residues. Trimming took off 1 base at V and 2 bases at J, with 9 bases between the two ends. The CDR3 DNA follows: TGTGCCAGCAGCTTAGTAGGCGGTACCTACAATGAGCAGTTCTTC. As protein: CASSLVGGTYNEQFF.

The chain has TRBV5-6 and TRBJ2-1; TRBD2 matches at 14 bases. This CDR3 contains 18 residues. The trim removed 4 bases at V and 5 bases at J, leaving 11 bases unmatched. The germline CDR1 and CDR2 sequences are SGHDT and YYEEEE. Here the CDR3 reads CASSPPGLAGVVHNEQFF. In DNA, the CDR3 is TGTGCCAGCAGCCCGCCGGGACTAGCGGGAGTAGTCCACAATGAGCAGTTCTTC.

J is TRBJ2-1 and V is TRBV28; D remains unclear. The CDR3 is made up of 13 amino acids. The V end was cut by 2 bases, the J end by 8 bases, with 10 bases between. Germline V CDR1 and CDR2: MDHEN, SYDVKM. The DNA of the CDR3 is TGTGCCAGCAGTTTAGTATACACGGATGAGCAGTTCTTC. Its translation: CASSLVYTDEQFF.

Comments on this clone: Other DNA sequences within the sample encode an identical CDR3. The chain uses TRBV18 and TRBJ2-7; D remains ambiguous. Germline lookup yields CDR1 KGHSH and CDR2 LQKENI. There are 12 residues in the CDR3. The V end lost 3 bases, the J end lost 4 bases, and 7 bases lay between the germline ends. The CDR3 loop is CASSPLGYEQYF. As DNA, the CDR3 is TGTGCCAGCTCACCCCTAGGGTACGAGCAGTACTTC.

The gene calls are TRBV30 and TRBJ2-5; a weak D match, TRBD2 (5 bases). CDR1 and CDR2 (germline): GTSNPN, SVGIG (reference sequence). This CDR3 region has 12 residues. Trimming took 2 bases from V and 5 from J, leaving 9 bases between them. In nucleotides, the CDR3 is TGTGCCTGGAGTCCCTCGGGGGAGACCCAGTACTTC. Translation: CAWSPSGETQYF.

To note about this clone: The same CDR3 can be traced to other DNA sequences in this sample. The chain uses TRBV19 and TRBJ1-1; no clear D gene. The germline CDR1 and CDR2 sequences are LNHDA and SQIVND (reference sequence). The V and J ends lost 5 bases and 0 bases respectively, with 7 bases between them. The CDR3 has 13 residues. In DNA form, the CDR3 reads TGTGCCAGTAGTCCTTCTCTGAACACTGAAGCTTTCTTT. Translating it yields CASSPSLNTEAFF.

Regarding this clone: The same CDR3 also results from other DNA sequences found in this sample. In DNA form, the CDR3 reads TGCGCCAGCAGCCAAGCCCTCTACTACGAGCAGTACTTC. Amino acids: CASSQALYYEQYF. V and J are TRBV4-1 and TRBJ2-7, with D hard to call. V was shortened by 1 base and J by 3 bases, with 7 bases between the two germline ends. The V gene's germline CDR1 is MGHRA and CDR2 YSYEKL. CDR3 length equals 13 residues.

This CDR3 reads CASSIRGAGGYNEQFF. CDR3 nucleotide sequence: TGTGCCAGCAGCATTAGGGGGGCGGGAGGCTACAATGAGCAGTTCTTC. This chain joins TRBV5-6 and TRBJ2-1, with 8 nucleotides matching TRBD2. V shed 4 bases and J 3 bases; nucleotides not matched to a gene: 9. CDR1 and CDR2 from the germline V gene are SGHDT and YYEEEE. This CDR3 is built from 16 residues. Based on the CDR3 plus reference TRBV5-6 and TRBJ2-1, the full variable domain is DAGVTQSPTHLIKTRGQQVTLRCSPKSGHDTVSWYQQALGQGPQFIFQYYEEEERQRGNFPDRFSGHQFPNYSSELNVNALLLGDSALYLCASSIRGAGGYNEQFFGPGTRLTVL.

The V and J genes are TRBV28 and TRBJ2-5, with 10 bases fitting TRBD2. The trim removed 5 bases at V and 5 bases at J, leaving 20 bases unmatched. The germline V gene encodes CDR1 MDHEN and CDR2 SYDVKM. The CDR3 covers 19 residues. CDR3 in amino acids: CASSPLGFASGGAFETQYF. The DNA of the CDR3 is TGTGCCAGCAGTCCGCTTGGGTTCGCAAGCGGGGGGGCCTTTGAGACCCAGTACTTC.

The chain couples TRBV6-1 to TRBJ2-7; tentative D call: TRBD1 (6 bases). Germline V gives CDR1 MNHNS, CDR2 SASEGT. The CDR3 totals 15 residues. V lost 3 bases and J lost 3, with 15 bases in between. The DNA for the CDR3 is TGTGCCAGCAGTGAGATCAGGGGAGAGGGCTACGAGCAGTACTTC. This encodes CASSEIRGEGYEQYF.

The gene calls are TRBV6-1 and TRBJ2-3; TRBD1 matches 9 bases. The CDR3 is made up of 11 amino acids. Germline-derived CDR1 and CDR2 are MNHNS and SASEGT. Here the CDR3 reads CGTGDTDTQYF. In nucleotides, the CDR3 is TGTGGGACAGGGGACACAGATACGCAGTATTTT.

This clone was counted only a few times. The chain uses TRBV29-1 and TRBJ1-1; the D gene is possibly TRBD1 (6 bases). The CDR3 runs 12 residues. Deletions cut 8 bases from V and 7 bases from J, with 17 bases between. CDR1 is SQVTM, CDR2 ANQGSEA, per germline. The CDR3 is CSIKQGFDEAFF. The CDR3 DNA follows: TGCAGCATTAAACAGGGATTCGATGAAGCTTTCTTT.

The gene calls are TRBV27 and TRBJ2-3; weak D call: TRBD2 (6 bases). V was cut by 4 bases and J by 6 bases, with 14 bases left in between. CDR3 length: 14 amino acids. Per the germline V gene, CDR1 is MNHEY and CDR2 is SMNVEV (reference sequence). CDR3 in amino acids: CASSSGWEADTQYF. Here the CDR3 DNA reads TGTGCCAGCAGTTCGGGATGGGAGGCGGATACGCAGTATTTT.

The count of this clone is one. This chain connects TRBV7-9 to TRBJ2-6; D not resolved. The CDR3 sequence is 18 residues long. Germline values: CDR1 SEHNR, CDR2 FQNEAQ (reference sequence). With 2 bases removed from V and 5 bases from J, the gap between germline ends came to 19 bases. CDR3 sequence reads: CASSLTRDSPFWANVLTF. CDR3 in DNA: TGTGCCAGCAGCTTAACGCGTGACTCGCCTTTCTGGGCCAACGTCCTGACTTTC.

About this clone itself: Different DNA sequences within this sample yield the same CDR3. This sequence joins TRBV27 and TRBJ2-1; D perhaps matches TRBD2 (6 bases). CDR3 length equals 13 residues. Trimming shortened V by 3 bases and J by 7 bases, and 10 bases separated the two germline ends. The germline V gene has CDR1 MNHEY and CDR2 SMNVEV (reference sequence). CDR3 in amino acids: CASSFSRDNEQFF. The CDR3 region has the DNA TGTGCCAGCAGTTTTTCGCGGGATAATGAGCAGTTCTTC.

This clone was found once. The chain links TRBV9 to TRBJ2-1; TRBD2 is a possible D gene (5 bases). The CDR3 has 14 amino acids. Trimming removed 4 bases from V and 7 bases from J, with 15 bases in between. The germline V gene has CDR1 SGDLS and CDR2 YYNGEE. CDR3 nucleotide sequence: TGTGCCAGCAGCCCACCGCCCGGAGGAAATGAGCAGTTCTTC. Translation gives CASSPPPGGNEQFF.

Points on this clone: The same CDR3 is also encoded by other DNA sequences in this sample. The chain carries TRBV4-1 and TRBJ2-1, with 10 bases aligning to TRBD2. This CDR3 contains 15 residues. From germline, CDR1 is MGHRA and CDR2 YSYEKL. J lost 1 base, V lost 4 bases, and 1 base had no gene match. The CDR3 bases are TGCGCCAGCAGCCCTAGCGGGAGTTCCTACAATGAGCAGTTCTTC. Translation: CASSPSGSSYNEQFF.